This T cell receptor beta chain was retrieved from a study of T-cell memory formation after mild COVID-19 listed by TCRdb under 2021. Some background on the complete study: TCR sequence clusters from the two donors were found to be largely donor specific. In a couple of donors, T-cell clones that expanded and contracted after mild COVID-19 were tracked by sequencing TCRalpha and TCRbeta repertoires over time. The cohort comprised two young, previously healthy adult volunteers, one female and one male. What the authors observed across the whole study: Some responding clones were found in pre-infection memory, which suggests that pre-existing cross-reactive memory T cells took part in the SARS-CoV-2 response. Contracting CD4+ clones turned up mainly in the CM and EM memory subsets, whereas EMRA was where CD8+ clones were enriched. Clones that contracted from day 15 to 85 showed balanced CD4/CD8 phenotypes, whereas a second wave of clones that expanded from day 15 to 37 leaned towards CD4+. The study covered only a couple of mild cases, and larger cohorts including severe cases with pre-infection samples were considered necessary. SARS-CoV-2 specificity was not confirmed for the second-wave clones peaking on day 37.

CDR1 and CDR2, per the germline V gene, are KGHDR and SFDVKD. Trimmed from V: 5 bases; trimmed from J: 3 bases; junction bases lacking a gene match: 10. Its CDR3 holds 18 amino acids, cysteine through phenylalanine. The CDR3 DNA has 54 bases and is translated from base 1. To note about this clonotype: The antigen it binds to is not known. No clone much larger than this one lies a single base away; base qualities are absent.

Ficoll-Paque density gradient centrifugation was used to isolate PBMCs. The data were produced on an Illumina NovaSeq 6000. cDNA libraries for TCRalpha and TCRbeta were prepared by 5'RACE using constant-segment primers, with sample barcodes and unique molecular identifiers added. Trizol reagent was used to extract RNA from every sample. The libraries were amplified in two PCR steps, and the second step added a second sample barcode and Illumina TruSeq adapters. Libraries were sequenced on an Illumina NovaSeq with 2 x 150 bp paired-end reads. The paper's data handling went like this. Reads were demultiplexed and collapsed into UMI-guided consensus sequences with migec v1.2.7. With mixcr v2.1.11, UMI consensuses were aligned to TRA and TRB V and J templates and assembled into clonotypes. Clonotypes were classified as expanded or contracted when called significant by both edgeR and NoisET, with noise models trained on biological replicates. For edgeR calls, the cutoffs were a false discovery rate-adjusted p below 0.01 and a log2 fold-change threshold of 1. PCA with hierarchical clustering of max-normalized trajectories of the 1000 most abundant clonotypes was used as exploratory dynamics analysis. Separately sequenced CD4+ and CD8+ repertoires were used to assign a CD4 or CD8 phenotype to each responding clone. Using fastp trimming at Q25 and MiXCR clonotype assembly, TCRdb reanalyzed the public sequencing data and kept in-frame beta chains. Records with the same CDR3 protein are collapsed into one entry carrying the most frequent genes and DNA. TCRdb assigned the V and J calls; the authors' analysis was not used. This sample is represented by around 200,000 distinct CDR3 sequences; 20% to 25% of them were singletons. The ten largest clones capture 23% of the sample.

The receptor was isolated from an adult woman who had mild COVID-19 (a few samples of this study predate the infection). The sample titles of this study are shuffled in the database, so cell type and time point are left out; the donor was told from shared clones. The chain couples TRBV24-1 to TRBJ2-1; TRBD2 agrees with 12 junctional bases. The material sequenced was PBMCs or a T cell subset sorted from them (not recorded which). The sequenced DNA: TGTGCCACCAGTGGGTCCAGTCTAGCGGGAGGGGACTACAATGAGCAGTTCTTC. It is translated as CATSGSSLAGGDYNEQFF.